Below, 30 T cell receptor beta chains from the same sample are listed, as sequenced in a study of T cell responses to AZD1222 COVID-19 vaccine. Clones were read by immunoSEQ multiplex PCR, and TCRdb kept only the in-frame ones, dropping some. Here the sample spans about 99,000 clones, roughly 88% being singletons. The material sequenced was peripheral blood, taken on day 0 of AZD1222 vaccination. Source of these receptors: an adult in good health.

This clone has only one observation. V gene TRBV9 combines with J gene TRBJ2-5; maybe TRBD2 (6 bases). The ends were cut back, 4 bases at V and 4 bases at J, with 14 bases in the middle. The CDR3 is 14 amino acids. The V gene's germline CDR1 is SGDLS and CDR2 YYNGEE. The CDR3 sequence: CASSPRGVAETQYF. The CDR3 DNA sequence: TGTGCCAGCAGCCCCCGCGGGGTTGCAGAGACCCAGTACTTC.

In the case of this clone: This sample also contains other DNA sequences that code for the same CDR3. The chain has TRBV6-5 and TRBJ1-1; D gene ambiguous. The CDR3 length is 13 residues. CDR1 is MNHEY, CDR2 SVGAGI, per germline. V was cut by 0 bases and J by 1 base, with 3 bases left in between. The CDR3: CASSYSTNTEAFF. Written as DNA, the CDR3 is TGTGCCAGCAGTTACTCCACGAACACTGAAGCTTTCTTT.

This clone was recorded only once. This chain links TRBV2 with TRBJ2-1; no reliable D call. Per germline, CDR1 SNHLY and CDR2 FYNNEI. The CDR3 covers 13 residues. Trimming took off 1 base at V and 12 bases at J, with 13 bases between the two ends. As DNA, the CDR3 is TGTGCCAGCAGTGAAGGGCGGATCTCCTGGCAGTTCTTC. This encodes CASSEGRISWQFF.

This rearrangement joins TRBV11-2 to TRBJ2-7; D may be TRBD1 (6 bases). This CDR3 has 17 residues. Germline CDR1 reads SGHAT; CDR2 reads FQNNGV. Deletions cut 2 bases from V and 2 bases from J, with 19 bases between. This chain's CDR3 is CASSLSRVGQSTYEQYF. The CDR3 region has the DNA TGTGCCAGCAGCTTAAGCCGGGTCGGACAGTCAACCTACGAGCAGTACTTC.

This chain's CDR3 is CASGTGFGYGYTF. The CDR3 DNA is TGTGCTAGTGGTACAGGATTCGGCTATGGCTACACCTTC. The rearrangement links TRBV12-5 to TRBJ1-2, with a weak D call TRBD1 (5 bases). CDR1 is LGHNT and CDR2 is FRNRAP in the germline V gene. The CDR3 is 13 amino acids. V lost 5 bases and J 4 bases, leaving 11 bases between the germline ends.

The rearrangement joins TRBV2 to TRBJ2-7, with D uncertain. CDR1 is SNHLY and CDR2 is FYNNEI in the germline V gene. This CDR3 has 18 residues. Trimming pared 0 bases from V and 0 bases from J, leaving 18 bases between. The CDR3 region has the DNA TGTGCCAGCAGTGAAGCCGCATCCCAGGCCCTATTCTCCTACGAGCAGTACTTC. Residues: CASSEAASQALFSYEQYF.

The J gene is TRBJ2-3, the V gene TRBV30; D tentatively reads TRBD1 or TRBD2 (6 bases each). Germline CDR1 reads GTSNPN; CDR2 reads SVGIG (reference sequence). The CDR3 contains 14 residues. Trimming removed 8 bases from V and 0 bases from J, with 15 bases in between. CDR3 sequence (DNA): TGTGCCGCCCACGGGGGCCCCAGCACAGATACGCAGTATTTT. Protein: CAAHGGPSTDTQYF. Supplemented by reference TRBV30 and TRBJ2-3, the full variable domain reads SQTIHQWPATLVQPVGSPLSLECTVEGTSNPNLYWYRQAAGRGLQLLFYSVGIGQISSEVPQNLSASRPQDRQFILSSKKLLLSDSGFYLCAAHGGPSTDTQYFGPGTRLTVL.

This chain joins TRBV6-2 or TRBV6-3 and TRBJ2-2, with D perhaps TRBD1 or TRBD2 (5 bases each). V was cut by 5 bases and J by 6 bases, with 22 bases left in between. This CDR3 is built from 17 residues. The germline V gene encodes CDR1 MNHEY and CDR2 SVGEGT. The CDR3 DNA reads TGTGCCAGCAGTGCCACCCTCTGGGGGTGGGATCCCGGGGAGCTGTTTTTT. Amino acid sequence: CASSATLWGWDPGELFF.

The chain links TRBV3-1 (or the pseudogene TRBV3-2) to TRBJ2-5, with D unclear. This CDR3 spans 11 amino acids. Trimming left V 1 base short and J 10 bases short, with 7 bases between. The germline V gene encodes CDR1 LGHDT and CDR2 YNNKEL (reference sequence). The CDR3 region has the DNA TGTGCCAGCAGCCAAGCCGGATACCAGTACTTC. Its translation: CASSQAGYQYF.

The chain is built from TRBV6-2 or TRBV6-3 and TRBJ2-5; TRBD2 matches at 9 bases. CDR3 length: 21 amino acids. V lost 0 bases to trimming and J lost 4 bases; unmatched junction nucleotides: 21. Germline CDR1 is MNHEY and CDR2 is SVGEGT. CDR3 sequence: CASSYSITGGWGLAYRETQYF. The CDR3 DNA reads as TGTGCCAGCAGTTACTCGATAACTGGGGGATGGGGACTAGCCTATCGAGAGACCCAGTACTTC.

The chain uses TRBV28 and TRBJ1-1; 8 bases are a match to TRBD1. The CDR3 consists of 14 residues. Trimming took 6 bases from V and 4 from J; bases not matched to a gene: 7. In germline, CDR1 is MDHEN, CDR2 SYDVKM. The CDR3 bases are TGTGCCAGCAGGAGACAGGGGATGAGCACTGAAGCTTTCTTT. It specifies CASRRQGMSTEAFF.

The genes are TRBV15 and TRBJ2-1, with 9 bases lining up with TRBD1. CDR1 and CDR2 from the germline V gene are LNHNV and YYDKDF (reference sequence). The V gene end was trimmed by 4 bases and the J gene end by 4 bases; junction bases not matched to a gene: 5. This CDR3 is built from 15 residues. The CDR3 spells CATSIGTGFYNEQFF. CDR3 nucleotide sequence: TGTGCCACCAGCATTGGGACAGGGTTTTACAATGAGCAGTTCTTC.

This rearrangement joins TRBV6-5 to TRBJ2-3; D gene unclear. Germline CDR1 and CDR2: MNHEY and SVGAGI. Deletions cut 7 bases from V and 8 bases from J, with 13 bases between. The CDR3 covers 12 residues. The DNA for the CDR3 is TGTGCCAGCATGCAGGTCCTGGGTACGCAGTATTTT. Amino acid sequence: CASMQVLGTQYF.

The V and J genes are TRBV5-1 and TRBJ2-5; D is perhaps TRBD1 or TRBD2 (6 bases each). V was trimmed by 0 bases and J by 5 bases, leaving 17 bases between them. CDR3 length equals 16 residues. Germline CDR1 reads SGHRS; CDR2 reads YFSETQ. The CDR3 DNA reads TGCGCCAGCAGCTTGGGTCCGGGGGCGCCTGGGGAGACCCAGTACTTC. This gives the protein CASSLGPGAPGETQYF.

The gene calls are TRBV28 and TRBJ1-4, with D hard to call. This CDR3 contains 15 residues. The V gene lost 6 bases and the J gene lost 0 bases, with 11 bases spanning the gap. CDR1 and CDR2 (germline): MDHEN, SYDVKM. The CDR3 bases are TGTGCCAGCAGCCCTCACATAGCAACTAATGAAAAACTGTTTTTT. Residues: CASSPHIATNEKLFF.

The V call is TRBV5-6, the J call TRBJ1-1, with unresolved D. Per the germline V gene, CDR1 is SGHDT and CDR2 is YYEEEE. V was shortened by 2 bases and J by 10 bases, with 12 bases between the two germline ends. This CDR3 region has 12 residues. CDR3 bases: TGTGCCAGCAGCTTAGGACGCTCCGGAGCTTTCTTT. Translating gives CASSLGRSGAFF.

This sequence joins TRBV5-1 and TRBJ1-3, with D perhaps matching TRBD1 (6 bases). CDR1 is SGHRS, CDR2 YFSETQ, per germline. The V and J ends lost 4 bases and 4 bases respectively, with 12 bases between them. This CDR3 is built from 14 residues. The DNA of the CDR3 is TGCGCCAGCAGCCCAGGGGCTTCAGGAAACACCATATATTTT. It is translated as CASSPGASGNTIYF. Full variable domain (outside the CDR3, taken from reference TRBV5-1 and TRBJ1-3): KAGVTQTPRYLIKTRGQQVTLSCSPISGHRSVSWYQQTPGQGLQFLFEYFSETQRNKGNFPGRFSGRQFSNSRSEMNVSTLELGDSALYLCASSPGASGNTIYFGEGSWLTVV.

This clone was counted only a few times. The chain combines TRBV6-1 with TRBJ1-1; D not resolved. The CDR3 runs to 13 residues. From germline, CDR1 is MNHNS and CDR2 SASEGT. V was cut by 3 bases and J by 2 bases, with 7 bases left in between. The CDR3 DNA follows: TGTGCCAGCAGTGATAATCTCAACACTGAAGCTTTCTTT. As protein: CASSDNLNTEAFF.

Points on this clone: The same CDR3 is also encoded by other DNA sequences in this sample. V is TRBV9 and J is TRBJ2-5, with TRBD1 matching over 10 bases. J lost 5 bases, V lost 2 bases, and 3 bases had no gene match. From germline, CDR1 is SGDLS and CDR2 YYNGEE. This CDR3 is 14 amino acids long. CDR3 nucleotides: TGTGCCAGCAGCGTGACAGGGGGCTGGGAGACCCAGTACTTC. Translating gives CASSVTGGWETQYF. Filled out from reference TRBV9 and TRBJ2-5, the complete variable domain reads DSGVTQTPKHLITATGQRVTLRCSPRSGDLSVYWYQQSLDQGLQFLIQYYNGEERAKGNILERFSAQQFPDLHSELNLSSLELGDSALYFCASSVTGGWETQYFGPGTRLLVL.

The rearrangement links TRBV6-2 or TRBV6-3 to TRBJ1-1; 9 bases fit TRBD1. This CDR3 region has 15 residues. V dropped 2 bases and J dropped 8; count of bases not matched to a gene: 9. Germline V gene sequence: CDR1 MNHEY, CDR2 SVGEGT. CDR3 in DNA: TGTGCCAGCAGTTACCTCCGGGACAGGGTCAGGGAAGCTTTCTTT. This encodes CASSYLRDRVREAFF.

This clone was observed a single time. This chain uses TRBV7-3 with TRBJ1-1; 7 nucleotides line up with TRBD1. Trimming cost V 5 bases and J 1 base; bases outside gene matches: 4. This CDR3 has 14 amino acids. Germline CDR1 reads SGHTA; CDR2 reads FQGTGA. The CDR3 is CASSTQGGNTEAFF. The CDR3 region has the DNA TGTGCCAGCAGCACCCAGGGGGGGAACACTGAAGCTTTCTTT.

CDR3 in amino acids: CASSEMEGGGNSPLHF. DNA for the CDR3: TGTGCCAGCAGTGAGATGGAGGGAGGGGGAAATTCACCCCTCCACTTT. The chain recombines TRBV25-1 with TRBJ1-6; D is perhaps TRBD1 (6 bases). The CDR3 is 16 amino acids. V was cut by 3 bases and J by 7 bases, with 16 bases left in between. Germline values: CDR1 MGHDK, CDR2 SYGVNS.

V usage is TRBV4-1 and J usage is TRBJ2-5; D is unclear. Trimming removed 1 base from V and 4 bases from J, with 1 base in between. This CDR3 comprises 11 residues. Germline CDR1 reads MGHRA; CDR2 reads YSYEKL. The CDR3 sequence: CASSQAETQYF. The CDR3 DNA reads TGCGCCAGCAGCCAAGCAGAGACCCAGTACTTC.

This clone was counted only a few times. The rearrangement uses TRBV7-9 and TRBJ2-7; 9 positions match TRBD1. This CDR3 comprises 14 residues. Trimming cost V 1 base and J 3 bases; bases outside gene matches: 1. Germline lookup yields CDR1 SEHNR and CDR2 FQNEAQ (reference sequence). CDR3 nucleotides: TGTGCCAGCAGCTTAGTGGACAGGGGCTACGAGCAGTACTTC. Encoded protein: CASSLVDRGYEQYF. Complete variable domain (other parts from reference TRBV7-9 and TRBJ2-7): DTGVSQNPRHKITKRGQNVTFRCDPISEHNRLYWYRQTLGQGPEFLTYFQNEAQLEKSRLLSDRFSAERPKGSFSTLEIQRTEQGDSAMYLCASSLVDRGYEQYFGPGTRLTVT.

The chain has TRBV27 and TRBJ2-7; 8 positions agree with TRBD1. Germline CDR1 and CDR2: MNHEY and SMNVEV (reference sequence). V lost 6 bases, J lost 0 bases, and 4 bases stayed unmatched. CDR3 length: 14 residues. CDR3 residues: CASRWTGSSYEQYF. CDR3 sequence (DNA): TGTGCCAGCAGGTGGACAGGGAGCTCCTACGAGCAGTACTTC.

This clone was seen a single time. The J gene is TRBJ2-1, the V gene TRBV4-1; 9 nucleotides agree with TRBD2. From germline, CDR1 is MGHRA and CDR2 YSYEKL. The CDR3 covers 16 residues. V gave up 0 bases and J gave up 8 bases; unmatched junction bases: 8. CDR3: CASSQDRAGGPDEQFF. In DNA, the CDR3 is TGCGCCAGCAGCCAAGATAGGGCGGGGGGGCCAGATGAGCAGTTCTTC.

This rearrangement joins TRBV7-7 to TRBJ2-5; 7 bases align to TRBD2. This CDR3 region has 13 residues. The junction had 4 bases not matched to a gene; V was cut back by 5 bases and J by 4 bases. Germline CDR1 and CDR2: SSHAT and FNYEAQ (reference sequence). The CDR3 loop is CASSRERGETQYF. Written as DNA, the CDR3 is TGTGCCAGCAGCAGAGAGCGGGGAGAGACCCAGTACTTC.

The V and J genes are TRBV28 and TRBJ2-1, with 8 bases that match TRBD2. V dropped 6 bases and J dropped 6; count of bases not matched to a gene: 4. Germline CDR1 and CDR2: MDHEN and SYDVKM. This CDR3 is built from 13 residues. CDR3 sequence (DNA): TGTGCCAGCAGCAGGACTAGCCGCAATGAGCAGTTCTTC. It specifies CASSRTSRNEQFF.

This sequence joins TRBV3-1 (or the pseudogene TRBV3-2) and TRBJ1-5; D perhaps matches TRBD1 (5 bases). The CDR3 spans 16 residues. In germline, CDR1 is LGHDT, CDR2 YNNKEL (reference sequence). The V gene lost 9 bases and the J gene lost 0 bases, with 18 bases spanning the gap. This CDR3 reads CASRIGGGYSNQPQHF. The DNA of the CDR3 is TGTGCCAGTCGGATTGGGGGGGGATATAGCAATCAGCCCCAGCATTTT.

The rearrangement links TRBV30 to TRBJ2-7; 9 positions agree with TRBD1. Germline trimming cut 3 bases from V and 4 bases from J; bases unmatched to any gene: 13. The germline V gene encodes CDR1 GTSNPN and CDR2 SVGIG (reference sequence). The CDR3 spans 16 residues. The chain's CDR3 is CAWSSPGTGLRYEQYF. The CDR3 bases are TGTGCCTGGAGCTCCCCCGGGACAGGGCTACGGTACGAGCAGTACTTC.